The 8 T cell receptor beta chains reported below all come from one sample, sequenced in a study of blood T cells in healthy people across ages. The use of a sample-barcoded 5' primer and a J-beta primer mix characterized a second PCR of roughly 7 to 12 cycles. One entry per CDR3 protein results from TCRdb running MiXCR on the 5' RACE reads. Altogether about 1.7 million distinct CDR3 sequences are present, 28% being singletons, with the ten largest covering less than 9.5%. Sequencing was performed on blood. Every receptor here comes from a woman younger than 45 in good health.

This clonotype has a count of ten or more. The V call is TRBV3-1, the J call TRBJ2-5; D tentatively fits TRBD1 or TRBD2 (5 bases each). Germline V CDR1 and CDR2: LGHDT, YNNKEL (reference sequence). Trimming shortened V by 1 base and J by 5 bases, and 5 bases separated the two germline ends. This CDR3 region has 12 residues. CDR3: CASSQGGETQYF. The CDR3 nucleotides are TGTGCCAGCAGCCAAGGGGGGGAGACCCAGTACTTC.

This clonotype was seen a few times. The chain employs TRBV5-1 and TRBJ2-5; D is perhaps TRBD2 (6 bases). Germline-derived CDR1 and CDR2 are SGHRS and YFSETQ. This CDR3 region has 12 residues. V lost 6 bases and J 5 bases, leaving 11 bases between the germline ends. The CDR3 region is CASNFRGETQYF. The CDR3 DNA reads as TGCGCCAGCAACTTTCGGGGGGAGACCCAGTACTTC.

The CDR3 reads CASSLAAQSYGYTF. Written as DNA, the CDR3 is TGTGCCAGCAGCTTAGCGGCACAAAGCTATGGCTACACCTTC. The rearrangement joins TRBV7-2 to TRBJ1-2; no reliable D call. Germline V CDR1 and CDR2: SGHTA, FQGNSA. The CDR3 is made up of 14 amino acids. Trimming pared 0 bases from V and 4 bases from J, leaving 9 bases between.

This clonotype came up a few times. The chain couples TRBV7-2 to TRBJ2-1; no definite D call. Trimming took off 1 base at V and 7 bases at J, with 11 bases between the two ends. Germline V gene data show CDR1 as SGHTA and CDR2 as FQGNSA. CDR3 length equals 14 residues. The CDR3 DNA follows: TGTGCCAGCAGCTTAGGAACAATTTGGAATGAGCAGTTCTTC. Protein sequence: CASSLGTIWNEQFF.

This clonotype appeared a few times. V usage is TRBV2 and J usage is TRBJ1-4, with TRBD1 as a possible D gene (5 bases). Trimming shortened V by 4 bases and J by 8 bases, and 14 bases separated the two germline ends. The CDR3 contains 14 residues. Germline CDR1 reads SNHLY; CDR2 reads FYNNEI. CDR3 nucleotides: TGTGCCAGCAGTGGAGGGGTTGGGGAAGAAAAACTGTTTTTT. Translated: CASSGGVGEEKLFF.

The rearrangement uses TRBV28 and TRBJ1-1; 7 nucleotides agree with TRBD1. CDR3 length: 12 residues. The V gene end was trimmed by 5 bases and the J gene end by 9 bases; junction bases not matched to a gene: 6. Germline CDR1 reads MDHEN; CDR2 reads SYDVKM. The CDR3 DNA sequence: TGTGCCAGCAGTATCGGGACAGCGAAAGCTTTCTTT. This gives the protein CASSIGTAKAFF.

This clonotype was observed a few times. The chain carries TRBV28 and TRBJ1-2, with 8 bases lining up with TRBD1. With 2 bases clipped from V and 7 bases from J, the junction kept 9 bases outside the gene matches. CDR1 and CDR2 (germline): MDHEN, SYDVKM. The CDR3 runs to 15 residues. CDR3 in amino acids: CASSLQRTGSRGYTF. CDR3 DNA sequence: TGTGCCAGCAGTTTACAAAGGACAGGGAGCCGTGGCTACACCTTC.

This clonotype was recorded at least ten times. V gene TRBV20-1 combines with J gene TRBJ2-1; D is perhaps TRBD1 or TRBD2 (5 bases each). CDR1 is DFQATT, CDR2 SNEGSKA, per germline (reference sequence). Trimming cost V 3 bases and J 4 bases, with 16 bases left between them. The CDR3 loop spans 15 amino acids. This CDR3 reads CSASQATGGYNEQFF. For the CDR3, the DNA is TGCAGTGCTAGTCAGGCCACAGGAGGATACAATGAGCAGTTCTTC.